The 24 T cell receptor beta chains presented below share a single source sample, sequenced in a study of blood T cells in healthy people across ages. Using a J-beta primer mix together with a sample-barcoded 5' primer, a second PCR was run for about 6 to 12 cycles. Each CDR3 protein is one row after TCRdb ran MiXCR on the 5' RACE reads. Counted here are about 500,000 distinct CDR3 sequences, 24% occurring once; the ten biggest clones make up roughly 10%. This sample also belongs to another study, concerning T cells of mothers and their children.

The sequencing input was blood. The receptor source for this set is a boy aged 10-17 years in good health.

This clonotype was counted between two and nine times. The V gene is TRBV7-2, the J gene TRBJ2-2, with D unresolved. There are 16 residues in the CDR3. The germline CDR1 and CDR2 sequences are SGHTA and FQGNSA. Trimming shortened V by 2 bases and J by 4 bases, and 14 bases separated the two germline ends. The DNA of the CDR3 is TGTGCCAGCAGCTTAAGGGAACAGAGAACCACCGGGGAGCTGTTTTTT. Its protein product is CASSLREQRTTGELFF.

The chain combines TRBV28 with TRBJ2-5; TRBD1 agrees at 7 bases. This CDR3 has 17 amino acids. Germline V gene data show CDR1 as MDHEN and CDR2 as SYDVKM. J gave up 4 bases and V 4 bases, and 15 bases lay outside the gene matches. This CDR3 is CASSSLPHSNRGETQYF. The CDR3 DNA reads as TGTGCCAGCAGTTCCCTTCCCCACTCAAACAGGGGAGAGACCCAGTACTTC.

There are a few counts of this clonotype. J is TRBJ1-2 and V is TRBV20-1, with 7 bases identical to TRBD1. The CDR3 runs to 14 residues. V trimming: 3 bases; J trimming: 0 bases; junction bases outside the gene matches: 4. Germline assignment: CDR1 DFQATT and CDR2 SNEGSKA (reference sequence). The CDR3 reads CSARTTGTNYGYTF. CDR3 in DNA: TGCAGTGCTAGGACGACAGGGACTAACTATGGCTACACCTTC.

The chain employs TRBV7-9 and TRBJ1-2, with unresolved D. The germline V gene encodes CDR1 SEHNR and CDR2 FQNEAQ (reference sequence). The CDR3 totals 14 residues. V dropped 0 bases and J dropped 2 bases, with 7 bases sitting between them. DNA of the CDR3: TGTGCCAGCAGCTTAGCAGCCCCCAACTATGGCTACACCTTC. This translates into CASSLAAPNYGYTF.

Only a few counts were recorded for this clonotype. The J gene is TRBJ2-1, the V gene TRBV3-1; 9 bases align to TRBD2. The CDR3 contains 18 residues. Germline CDR1 LGHDT, CDR2 YNNKEL (reference sequence). With V trimmed by 1 base and J by 9 bases, 16 bases remained unmatched. CDR3 in amino acids: CASSQVDLWRGGPGEQFF. The CDR3 nucleotides read TGTGCCAGCAGCCAAGTGGACCTGTGGCGGGGGGGCCCCGGTGAGCAGTTCTTC.

This clonotype was seen only a few times. The CDR3 nucleotides read TGCGCCAGCAGCTTCGGACTAGCGGGGGCCACAGATACGCAGTATTTT. It is translated as CASSFGLAGATDTQYF. This chain connects TRBV5-1 to TRBJ2-3, with 13 bases identical to TRBD2. CDR3 length: 16 amino acids. Trimming at V came to 2 bases and at J to 2 bases, leaving 2 bases not matched to a gene. The germline V gene encodes CDR1 SGHRS and CDR2 YFSETQ.

The chain carries TRBV29-1 and TRBJ1-2; D is ambiguous. Germline-derived CDR1 and CDR2 are SQVTM and ANQGSEA. This CDR3 is built from 12 residues. V shed 1 base and J shed 4 bases, with 7 bases lying between them. In nucleotides, the CDR3 is TGCAGCGTTGAAGGGCAGTTCTATGGCTACACCTTC. Amino acid sequence: CSVEGQFYGYTF. Filled out from reference TRBV29-1 and TRBJ1-2, the complete variable domain reads SAVISQKPSRDICQRGTSLTIQCQVDSQVTMMFWYRQQPGQSLTLIATANQGSEATYESGFVIDKFPISRPNLTFSTLTVSNMSPEDSSIYLCSVEGQFYGYTFGSGTRLTVV.

In nucleotides, the CDR3 is TGTGCCAGCTCCTACCTGGAGGCCTCCTACAATGAGCAGTTCTTC. Translating it yields CASSYLEASYNEQFF. The chain is built from TRBV9 and TRBJ2-1; D is possibly TRBD2 (5 bases). The CDR3 is made up of 15 amino acids. The ends were cut back, 7 bases at V and 0 bases at J, with 14 bases in the middle. Germline V lookup: CDR1 SGDLS, CDR2 YYNGEE.

Remarks on this clonotype: This may be a read error: a much more frequent sequence differs by one nucleotide. The chain is built from TRBV10-3 and TRBJ2-7; D might be TRBD1 (6 bases). Germline V lookup: CDR1 ENHRY, CDR2 SYGVKD. The CDR3 extends over 13 amino acids. V lost 4 bases and J 2 bases, leaving 9 bases between the germline ends. Here the CDR3 DNA reads TGTGCCATCAGTGGACAGGACGCCTACGAGCAGTACTTC. It codes for CAISGQDAYEQYF.

Details on this clonotype: The CDR3 does not close with the conserved phenylalanine or tryptophan, likely indicating a read error. The rearrangement links TRBV4-2 to TRBJ2-7; 12 bases agree with TRBD1. CDR3 size: 15 residues. Germline CDR1 is LGHNA and CDR2 is YNFKEQ. The DNA for the CDR3 is TGTGCCAGCAGTCCAGGGACAGGGGGCTTCTACGTGCAGTACTCC. Amino acid sequence: CASSPGTGGFYVQYS.

This clonotype was recorded a few times. The chain couples TRBV7-8 to TRBJ1-6, with 9 bases that match TRBD1. V lost 4 bases, J lost 7 bases, and 8 bases stayed unmatched. The V gene's germline CDR1 is SGHVS and CDR2 FQNEAQ. The CDR3 totals 16 residues. CDR3 coding DNA: TGTGCCAGCAGCTCCGAACAGGGGGCGTTCAATTCACCCCTCCACTTT. This sequence encodes CASSSEQGAFNSPLHF.

This clonotype appeared a few times. This chain links TRBV19 with TRBJ2-1; D remains unclear. The V end was cut by 7 bases, the J end by 4 bases, with 11 bases between. The CDR3 is 13 residues long. Germline-derived CDR1 and CDR2 are LNHDA and SQIVND (reference sequence). In DNA form, the CDR3 reads TGTGCCAGTACCATGACATTGTACAATGAGCAGTTCTTC. Its translation is CASTMTLYNEQFF.

The chain couples TRBV12-3 or TRBV12-4 to TRBJ2-3; maybe TRBD1 (5 bases). V dropped 11 bases and J dropped 0 bases, with 18 bases sitting between them. This CDR3 is 15 amino acids long. Written as DNA, the CDR3 is TGTGCCGAAGGGGCCAGCGCCCTAAGCACAGATACGCAGTATTTT. It yields the protein CAEGASALSTDTQYF.

V is TRBV25-1 and J is TRBJ2-5; 10 nucleotides agree with TRBD1. CDR3 length: 16 amino acids. J gave up 5 bases and V 1 base, and 7 bases lay outside the gene matches. Germline V gene sequence: CDR1 MGHDK, CDR2 SYGVNS. CDR3: CASSESRQGAEETQYF. DNA for the CDR3: TGTGCCAGCAGTGAATCCCGACAGGGGGCGGAGGAGACCCAGTACTTC.

The genes are TRBV2 and TRBJ2-5; D possibly uses TRBD1 or TRBD2 (6 bases each). The better agreement between TRBJ2-7 and the DNA end casts doubt on the J call. CDR3 length equals 13 residues. CDR1 is SNHLY, CDR2 FYNNEI, per germline. The CDR3, as DNA: TGTGCCAGCAGGGGGGGCGTGGACTACGAGCAGTACTTC. Translated, it gives CASRGGVDYEQYF.

The chain combines TRBV5-6 with TRBJ2-7; D is unresolved. Germline assignment: CDR1 SGHDT and CDR2 YYEEEE. This CDR3 spans 14 amino acids. Trimming left V 2 bases short and J 3 bases short, with 12 bases between. The CDR3, as DNA: TGTGCCAGCAGCTTCGGTACACCGCTCTACGAGCAGTACTTC. Translated: CASSFGTPLYEQYF.

V usage is TRBV6-1 and J usage is TRBJ2-3, with 11 bases aligning to TRBD1. V lost 4 bases and J lost 4; bases outside the gene matches: 7. The germline V gene encodes CDR1 MNHNS and CDR2 SASEGT. The CDR3 is made up of 16 amino acids. DNA for the CDR3: TGTGCCAGCAGTGCGCGGACAGGGGGCTACTCAGATACGCAGTATTTT. Its protein product is CASSARTGGYSDTQYF.

The rearrangement uses TRBV6-1 and TRBJ2-7; D not certain. Germline V gene sequence: CDR1 MNHNS, CDR2 SASEGT. This CDR3 has 17 amino acids. Trimming removed 0 bases from V and 0 bases from J, with 15 bases in between. CDR3 sequence (DNA): TGTGCCAGCAGTGAAGCGCTGCCGGGCTCGGGCTCCTACGAGCAGTACTTC. This encodes CASSEALPGSGSYEQYF.

This clonotype was counted a few times. J is TRBJ2-5 and V is TRBV4-1; tentative D call: TRBD1 (5 bases). The J call may be mistaken, given a closer DNA end match to TRBJ2-7. Looked up from germline, CDR1 is MGHRA and CDR2 is YSYEKL. This CDR3 is built from 14 residues. The CDR3 nucleotides read TGCGCCAGCAGCCTCTCGGACATTTTCTACGAGCAGTACTTC. Amino acids: CASSLSDIFYEQYF.

This clonotype turned up a few times. The chain joins TRBV3-1 to TRBJ2-5; D uncertain. The DNA end lines up better with TRBJ2-1; the J call may be wrong. The CDR3 loop spans 13 amino acids. Germline V gene sequence: CDR1 LGHDT, CDR2 YNNKEL (reference sequence). CDR3 residues: CASSHGLAHEQFF. In DNA form, the CDR3 reads TGTGCCAGCAGCCATGGCTTAGCCCACGAGCAGTTCTTC.

Ten or more counts support this clonotype. The rearrangement uses TRBV28 and TRBJ2-5; 8 bases line up with TRBD1. This CDR3 has 17 amino acids. Germline values: CDR1 MDHEN, CDR2 SYDVKM. V was clipped by 5 bases and J by 4 bases; unmatched bases: 15. CDR3 residues: CASSGGQGFIFRETQYF. DNA for the CDR3: TGTGCCAGCAGTGGTGGACAGGGTTTTATTTTTCGAGAGACCCAGTACTTC.

The rearrangement joins TRBV7-8 to TRBJ2-6; D remains ambiguous. The CDR3 consists of 19 residues. Germline CDR1 and CDR2: SGHVS and FQNEAQ. V lost 0 bases and J lost 0, with 15 bases in between. The DNA of the CDR3 is TGTGCCAGCAGCTTAGCAGCTCTAGGGTTACTCTCTGGGGCCAACGTCCTGACTTTC. Its protein product is CASSLAALGLLSGANVLTF.

In this sample, this clonotype turned up many times. The rearrangement uses TRBV27 and TRBJ1-6, with D maybe TRBD1 (5 bases). The germline CDR1 and CDR2 sequences are MNHEY and SMNVEV (reference sequence). CDR3 length: 13 residues. With 6 bases removed from V and 10 bases from J, the gap between germline ends came to 13 bases. The CDR3 DNA sequence: TGTGCCAGCAGCTGGGGGTCAGGATCACCCCTCCACTTT. Translating it yields CASSWGSGSPLHF.

This clonotype showed up just a few times. CDR3 coding DNA: TGTGCCAGCAGCACCCCTACCCTGGGCGAGCAGTACTTC. Protein sequence: CASSTPTLGEQYF. This sequence joins TRBV11-2 and TRBJ2-7; D not resolved. CDR1 is SGHAT and CDR2 is FQNNGV in the germline V gene. With 5 bases removed from V and 6 bases from J, the gap between germline ends came to 14 bases. CDR3 size: 13 residues.